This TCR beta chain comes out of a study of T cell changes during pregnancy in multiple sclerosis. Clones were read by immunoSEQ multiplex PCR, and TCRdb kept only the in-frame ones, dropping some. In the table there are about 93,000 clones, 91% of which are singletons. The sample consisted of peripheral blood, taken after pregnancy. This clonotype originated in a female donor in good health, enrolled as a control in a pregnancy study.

The CDR3 loop reads CASSPKRSTSGNTIYF. The CDR3 bases are TGTGCCAGCAGCCCGAAGAGGAGTACCTCTGGAAACACCATATATTTT. The chain has TRBV7-8 and TRBJ1-3; D not certain. Germline V gene sequence: CDR1 SGHVS, CDR2 FQNEAQ. The CDR3 is 16 amino acids. V was pared by 5 bases and J by 0 bases, with 14 bases between. Using reference TRBV7-8 and TRBJ1-3 for the parts outside the CDR3, the full variable domain is GAGVSQSPRYKVAKRGQDVALRCDPISGHVSLFWYQQALGQGPEFLTYFQNEAQLDKSGLPSDRFFAERPEGSVSTLKIQRTQQEDSAVYLCASSPKRSTSGNTIYFGEGSWLTVV.